This passage covers 19 T cell receptor beta chains from one sample sequenced in a study of blood T cell repertoires in COVID-19. Profiling relied on immunoSEQ multiplex PCR, and the TCRdb table lists in-frame clones only, not all of them. In the table there are 150,000 or so clones, around 86% of which are singletons. The material sequenced was peripheral blood. These receptors originate from a man in his fifties or sixties with acute or convalescent COVID-19.

This chain joins TRBV2 and TRBJ1-6; D ambiguous. The V gene's germline CDR1 is SNHLY and CDR2 FYNNEI. CDR3 size: 13 residues. The V end was cut by 3 bases, the J end by 7 bases, with 7 bases between. This CDR3 is CASSESPNSPLHF. CDR3 DNA: TGTGCCAGCAGTGAGAGTCCAAATTCACCCCTCCACTTT.

V and J are TRBV7-2 and TRBJ1-1; 7 bases agree with TRBD1. In germline, CDR1 is SGHTA, CDR2 FQGNSA. V lost 5 bases and J lost 4; bases outside the gene matches: 7. The CDR3 length is 14 residues. CDR3 bases: TGTGCCAGCAGCGTCAGCACAGGGGTCACTGAAGCTTTCTTT. It is translated as CASSVSTGVTEAFF. The whole variable domain, filled in from reference TRBV7-2 and TRBJ1-1, reads GAGVSQSPSNKVTEKGKDVELRCDPISGHTALYWYRQSLGQGLEFLIYFQGNSAPDKSGLPSDRFSAERTGGSVSTLTIQRTQQEDSAVYLCASSVSTGVTEAFFGQGTRLTVV.

The chain couples TRBV7-9 to TRBJ2-1; TRBD1 might be the D (6 bases). Trimming removed 1 base from V and 4 bases from J, with 8 bases in between. Germline V gene data show CDR1 as SEHNR and CDR2 as FQNEAQ (reference sequence). This CDR3 has 14 residues. CDR3 nucleotides: TGTGCCAGCAGCTTAGACAGGGAGTACAATGAGCAGTTCTTC. It yields the protein CASSLDREYNEQFF.

The chain carries TRBV2 and TRBJ1-4, with D perhaps matching TRBD1 (5 bases). Germline CDR1 is SNHLY and CDR2 is FYNNEI. Trimming removed 4 bases at V and 8 bases at J, with 14 bases between. There are 14 residues in the CDR3. CDR3 region: CASSGGGDREKLFF. For the CDR3, the DNA is TGTGCCAGCAGTGGGGGAGGGGATCGAGAAAAACTGTTTTTT. Full variable domain (missing parts from reference TRBV2 and TRBJ1-4): EPEVTQTPSHQVTQMGQEVILRCVPISNHLYFYWYRQILGQKVEFLVSFYNNEISEKSEIFDDQFSVERPDGSNFTLKIRSTKLEDSAMYFCASSGGGDREKLFFGSGTQLSVL.

The rearrangement joins TRBV2 to TRBJ2-3; 7 bases are shared with TRBD2. CDR1 is SNHLY and CDR2 is FYNNEI in the germline V gene. This CDR3 is 15 amino acids long. The V gene end was trimmed by 10 bases and the J gene end by 6 bases; junction bases not matched to a gene: 16. The CDR3 is CATIQREARQDTQYF. CDR3 nucleotide sequence: TGTGCCACCATCCAACGGGAGGCTCGACAGGATACGCAGTATTTT.

The V call is TRBV11-1, the J call TRBJ1-5; D is uncertain. V was pared by 6 bases and J by 3 bases, with 9 bases between. The V gene's germline CDR1 is SGHAT and CDR2 FQDESV (reference sequence). This CDR3 comprises 13 residues. The CDR3 protein is CASSLQANQPQHF. Here the CDR3 DNA reads TGTGCCAGCAGTCTCCAGGCCAATCAGCCCCAGCATTTT.

The chain joins TRBV11-1 to TRBJ2-1, with a possible D match to TRBD2 (5 bases). V lost 4 bases, J lost 5 bases, and 12 bases lay in between. The CDR3 length is 14 residues. The V gene's germline CDR1 is SGHAT and CDR2 FQDESV (reference sequence). The CDR3 sequence is CASSSRGNHNEQFF. The CDR3 DNA sequence: TGTGCCAGCAGCTCACGAGGGAATCACAATGAGCAGTTCTTC.

This CDR3 reads CASSESGGETQYF. The CDR3 coding sequence is TGTGCCAGCAGTGAATCCGGGGGAGAGACCCAGTACTTC. This chain links TRBV6-1 with TRBJ2-5, with a possible D match to TRBD2 (6 bases). The CDR3 covers 13 residues. Trimming cost V 2 bases and J 4 bases, with 8 bases left between them. Germline values: CDR1 MNHNS, CDR2 SASEGT.

This clone was observed a single time. This sequence joins TRBV28 and TRBJ1-5; tentatively, D is TRBD1 (5 bases). V lost 6 bases and J lost 8, with 20 bases in between. Germline V CDR1 and CDR2: MDHEN, SYDVKM. This CDR3 spans 15 amino acids. CDR3 DNA sequence: TGTGCCAGCAGCCGTATATCCAGGGCGGGAGAGCCCCAGCATTTT. Encoded protein: CASSRISRAGEPQHF.

The rearrangement joins TRBV6-1 to TRBJ2-3, with a possible D match to TRBD2 (6 bases). The V and J ends lost 4 bases and 6 bases respectively, with 11 bases between them. This CDR3 has 13 amino acids. Looked up from germline, CDR1 is MNHNS and CDR2 is SASEGT. This CDR3 is CASSGGTADTQYF. DNA for the CDR3: TGTGCCAGCAGTGGGGGGACTGCCGATACGCAGTATTTT.

This clone occurred once. The rearrangement uses TRBV19 and TRBJ2-3, with 13 bases fitting TRBD2. The CDR3 contains 17 residues. V lost 2 bases to trimming and J lost 1 base; unmatched junction nucleotides: 3. The germline V gene has CDR1 LNHDA and CDR2 SQIVND (reference sequence). CDR3 in amino acids: CASSISGLAGGTDTQYF. The CDR3 region has the DNA TGTGCCAGTAGTATATCCGGACTAGCGGGAGGCACAGATACGCAGTATTTT.

The V and J genes are TRBV15 and TRBJ2-1; D is perhaps TRBD2 (5 bases). This CDR3 region has 17 residues. Germline CDR1 and CDR2: LNHNV and YYDKDF (reference sequence). Trimming removed 0 bases from V and 7 bases from J, with 19 bases in between. The CDR3 DNA sequence: TGTGCCACCAGCAGAGATCTTGGATCGGGAAAGAGTAATGAGCAGTTCTTC. Protein: CATSRDLGSGKSNEQFF.

The gene calls are TRBV7-8 and TRBJ1-1; possible D gene TRBD1, 6 bases. The germline V gene encodes CDR1 SGHVS and CDR2 FQNEAQ. Trimming pared 5 bases from V and 5 bases from J, leaving 18 bases between. The CDR3 is made up of 15 amino acids. The CDR3 is CASSPVRGGGTEAFF. The DNA of the CDR3 is TGTGCCAGCAGCCCAGTAAGAGGGGGGGGAACTGAAGCTTTCTTT.

This chain joins TRBV28 and TRBJ1-1, with D tentatively TRBD1 (5 bases). CDR3 size: 13 residues. The germline V gene encodes CDR1 MDHEN and CDR2 SYDVKM. V dropped 3 bases and J dropped 10 bases, with 15 bases sitting between them. This chain's CDR3 is CASSLTASLVAFF. As DNA, the CDR3 is TGTGCCAGCAGTTTGACAGCGTCACTTGTAGCTTTCTTT.

The rearrangement joins TRBV5-5 to TRBJ1-1, with 7 positions matching TRBD1. CDR1 and CDR2 (germline): SGHKS, YYEKEE (reference sequence). The CDR3 loop spans 13 amino acids. V shed 4 bases, J shed 3 bases, and the junction held 3 bases outside the gene matches. The CDR3 here is CASSPQGDTEAFF. DNA for the CDR3: TGTGCCAGCAGCCCCCAGGGGGACACTGAAGCTTTCTTT.

The rearrangement uses TRBV12-2 and TRBJ2-5; TRBD1 is the table's D call, not checked against the DNA. TRBV12-2 is classified as a pseudogene. CDR3 length: 15 residues. The CDR3 spells CASRLSGRGRETQYF. Here the CDR3 DNA reads TGTGCAAGTCGCTTAAGTGGCAGGGGGCGAGAGACCCAGTACTTC.

The chain employs TRBV9 and TRBJ1-1; TRBD1 matches at 7 bases. The germline V gene has CDR1 SGDLS and CDR2 YYNGEE. The CDR3 runs 15 residues. V gave up 3 bases and J gave up 9 bases; unmatched junction bases: 14. The CDR3 reads CASSAKTGAREKAFF. The CDR3 DNA follows: TGTGCCAGCAGCGCTAAAACAGGGGCGAGGGAAAAAGCTTTCTTT.

The V call is TRBV11-1, the J call TRBJ1-4; D is ambiguous. Germline V gene lookup returns CDR1 SGHAT and CDR2 FQDESV (reference sequence). The V gene lost 5 bases and the J gene lost 11 bases, with 18 bases spanning the gap. This CDR3 has 14 amino acids. The CDR3 loop reads CASSPRTGLRKLFF. The CDR3 nucleotides read TGTGCCAGCAGCCCCCGGACCGGACTTCGGAAACTGTTTTTT. The variable domain in full, with the rest retrieved from reference TRBV11-1 and TRBJ1-4, is EAEVAQSPRYKITEKSQAVAFWCDPISGHATLYWYRQILGQGPELLVQFQDESVVDDSQLPKDRFSAERLKGVDSTLKIQPAELGDSAMYLCASSPRTGLRKLFFGSGTQLSVL.

The chain joins TRBV9 to TRBJ2-7; 12 bases fit TRBD2. This CDR3 spans 15 amino acids. V gave up 0 bases and J gave up 5 bases; unmatched junction bases: 3. The germline V gene encodes CDR1 SGDLS and CDR2 YYNGEE. CDR3: CASSVGGLAGNEQYF. As DNA, the CDR3 is TGTGCCAGCAGCGTAGGAGGACTAGCGGGAAACGAGCAGTACTTC.